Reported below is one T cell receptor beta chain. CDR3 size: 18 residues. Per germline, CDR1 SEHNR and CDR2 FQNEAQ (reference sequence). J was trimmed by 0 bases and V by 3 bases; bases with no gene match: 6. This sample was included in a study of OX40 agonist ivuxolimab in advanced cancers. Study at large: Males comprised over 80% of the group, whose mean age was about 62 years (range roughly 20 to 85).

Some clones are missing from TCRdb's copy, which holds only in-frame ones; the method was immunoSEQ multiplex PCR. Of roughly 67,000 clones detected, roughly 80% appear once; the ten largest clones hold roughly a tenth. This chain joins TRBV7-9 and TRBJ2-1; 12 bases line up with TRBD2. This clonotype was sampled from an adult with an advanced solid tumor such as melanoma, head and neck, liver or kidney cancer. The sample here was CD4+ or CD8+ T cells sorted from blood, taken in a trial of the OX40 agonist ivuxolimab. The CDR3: CASSLTSGGLSSYNEQFF. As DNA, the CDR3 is TGTGCCAGCAGCTTGACTAGCGGGGGACTGAGCTCCTACAATGAGCAGTTCTTC. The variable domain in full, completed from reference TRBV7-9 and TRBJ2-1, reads DTGVSQNPRHKITKRGQNVTFRCDPISEHNRLYWYRQTLGQGPEFLTYFQNEAQLEKSRLLSDRFSAERPKGSFSTLEIQRTEQGDSAMYLCASSLTSGGLSSYNEQFFGPGTRLTVL.